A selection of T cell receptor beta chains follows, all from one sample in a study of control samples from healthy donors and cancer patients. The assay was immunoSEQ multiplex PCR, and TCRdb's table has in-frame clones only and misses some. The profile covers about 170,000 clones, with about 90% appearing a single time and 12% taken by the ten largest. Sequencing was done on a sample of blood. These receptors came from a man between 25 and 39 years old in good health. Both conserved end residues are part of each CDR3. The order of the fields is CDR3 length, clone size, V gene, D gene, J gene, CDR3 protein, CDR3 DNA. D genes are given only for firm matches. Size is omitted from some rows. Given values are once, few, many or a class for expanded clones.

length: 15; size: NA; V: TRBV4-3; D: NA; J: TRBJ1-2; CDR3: CASSQDHQGRYGYTF; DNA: TGCGCCAGCAGCCAAGATCATCAGGGCCGCTATGGCTACACCTTC
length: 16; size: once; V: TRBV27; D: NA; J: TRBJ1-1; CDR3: CASSSTSGAANTEAFF; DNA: TGTGCCAGCAGTTCAACGAGTGGCGCCGCAAACACTGAAGCTTTCTTT
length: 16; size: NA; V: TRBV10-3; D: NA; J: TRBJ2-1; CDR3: CAISESSTRRNNEQFF; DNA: TGTGCCATCAGTGAGTCCTCGACACGGCGTAACAATGAGCAGTTCTTC
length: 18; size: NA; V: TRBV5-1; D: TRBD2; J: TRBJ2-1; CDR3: CASSSQGLAGGRYNEQFF; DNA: TGCGCCAGCAGCTCCCAGGGACTAGCGGGAGGGAGATACAATGAGCAGTTCTTC
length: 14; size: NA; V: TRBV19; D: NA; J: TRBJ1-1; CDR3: CASSSGQSLTEAFF; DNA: TGTGCCAGTAGTAGTGGACAGAGCCTCACTGAAGCTTTCTTT
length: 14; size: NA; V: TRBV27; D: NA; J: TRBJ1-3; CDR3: CASSLKGWGNTIYF; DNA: TGTGCCAGCAGTTTGAAGGGCTGGGGAAACACCATATATTTT
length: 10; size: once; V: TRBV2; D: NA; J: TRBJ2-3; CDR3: CASRTDTQYF; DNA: TGTGCCAGCAGGACAGATACGCAGTATTTT
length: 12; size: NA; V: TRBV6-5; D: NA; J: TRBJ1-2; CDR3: CASSTGFSGYTF; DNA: TGTGCCAGCAGTACAGGGTTTAGCGGCTACACCTTC
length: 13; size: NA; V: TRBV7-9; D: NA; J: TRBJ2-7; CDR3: CASSLTASYEQYF; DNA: TGTGCCAGCAGCTTAACAGCCTCCTACGAGCAGTACTTC
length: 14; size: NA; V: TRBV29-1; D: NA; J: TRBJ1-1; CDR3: CSITAPRSRTEAFF; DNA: TGCAGCATCACTGCCCCGCGGTCGCGGACTGAAGCTTTCTTT
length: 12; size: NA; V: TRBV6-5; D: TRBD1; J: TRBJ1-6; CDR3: CATRDSNSPLHF; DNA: TGTGCCACCCGGGACAGCAATTCACCCCTCCACTTT
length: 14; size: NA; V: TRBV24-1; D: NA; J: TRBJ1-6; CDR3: CATSDGGTGSPLHF; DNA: TGTGCCACCAGTGATGGCGGGACCGGTTCACCCCTCCACTTT
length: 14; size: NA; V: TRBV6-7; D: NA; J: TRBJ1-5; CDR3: CASNRGRLWQPQHF; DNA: TGTGCCAGCAACCGGGGCAGGTTATGGCAGCCCCAGCATTTT
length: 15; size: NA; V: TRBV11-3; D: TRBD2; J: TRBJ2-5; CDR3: CASSPSGGAQETQYF; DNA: TGTGCCAGCAGCCCGAGCGGGGGGGCCCAAGAGACCCAGTACTTC
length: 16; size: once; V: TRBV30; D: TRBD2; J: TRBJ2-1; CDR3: CAWSPPTSGPYNEQFF; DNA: TGTGCCTGGAGTCCTCCGACTAGCGGGCCGTACAATGAGCAGTTCTTC
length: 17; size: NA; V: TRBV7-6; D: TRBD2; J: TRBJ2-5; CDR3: CASSLGSGTSGRETQYF; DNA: TGTGCCAGCAGCTTAGGTTCCGGGACTAGCGGGAGAGAGACCCAGTACTTC
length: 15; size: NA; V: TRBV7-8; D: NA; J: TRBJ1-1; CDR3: CASSLSTGFSTEAFF; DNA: TGTGCCAGCAGCTTATCGACAGGCTTCAGCACTGAAGCTTTCTTT
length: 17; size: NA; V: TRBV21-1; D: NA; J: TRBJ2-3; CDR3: CASSPRGGTAVTDTQYF; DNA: TGTGCCAGCAGCCCACGGGGGGGGACAGCCGTCACAGATACGCAGTATTTT
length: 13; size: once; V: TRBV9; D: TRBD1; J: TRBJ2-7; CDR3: CASSARQGDEQYF; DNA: TGTGCCAGCAGCGCCAGACAGGGAGACGAGCAGTACTTC
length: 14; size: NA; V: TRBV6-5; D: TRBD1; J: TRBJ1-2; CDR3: CASKNPRGLGGYTF; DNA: TGTGCCAGCAAGAATCCTAGGGGGCTCGGTGGCTACACCTTC
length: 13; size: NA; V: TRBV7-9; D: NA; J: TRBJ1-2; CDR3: CASSYDMEYGYTF; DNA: TGTGCCAGCAGCTATGACATGGAGTATGGCTACACCTTC
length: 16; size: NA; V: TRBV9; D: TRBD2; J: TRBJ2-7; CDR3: CASSVTASGGPYEQYF; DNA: TGTGCCAGCAGCGTAACGGCTAGCGGGGGCCCGTACGAGCAGTACTTC
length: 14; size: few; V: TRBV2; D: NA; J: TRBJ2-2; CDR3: CASNWGLNTGELFF; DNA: TGTGCCAGCAACTGGGGGCTAAACACCGGGGAGCTGTTTTTT
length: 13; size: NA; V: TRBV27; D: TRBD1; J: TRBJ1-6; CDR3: CASGDRGFSPLHF; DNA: TGTGCCAGCGGGGACAGGGGGTTTTCACCCCTCCACTTT
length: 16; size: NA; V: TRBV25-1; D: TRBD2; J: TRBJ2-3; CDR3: CASSDRTDSGRKTQYF; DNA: TGTGCCAGCAGTGATCGGACGGATAGCGGGAGGAAGACGCAGTATTTT
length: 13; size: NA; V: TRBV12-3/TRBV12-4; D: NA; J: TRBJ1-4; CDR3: CASSPRGNEKLFF; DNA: TGTGCCAGCAGTCCCCGGGGTAATGAAAAACTGTTTTTT
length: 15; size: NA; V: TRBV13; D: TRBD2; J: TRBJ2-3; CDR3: CASSFPRGVSDTQYF; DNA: TGTGCCAGCAGCTTCCCGCGGGGGGTTTCAGATACGCAGTATTTT
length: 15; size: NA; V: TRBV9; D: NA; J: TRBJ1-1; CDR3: CASSVGPGTNTEAFF; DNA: TGTGCCAGCAGCGTAGGTCCTGGCACGAACACTGAAGCTTTCTTT